Below, 15 T cell receptor beta chains from the same sample are listed, as sequenced in a study of cytomegalovirus exposure and HLA in healthy donors. Amplification used 60 Vbeta primers and 13 Jbeta primers. Generated by immunoSEQ multiplex PCR, the TCRdb table keeps only in-frame clones and is missing some. Here the sample spans around 94,000 clones, over 65% being singletons. The sample was PBMCs. The receptors shown here come from a woman between 40 and 55 years old in good health and CMV-seropositive.

The chain combines TRBV5-4 with TRBJ2-1, with a possible D match to TRBD2 (6 bases). Deletions cut 6 bases from V and 3 bases from J, with 16 bases between. The germline CDR1 and CDR2 sequences are SGHNT and YYREEE (reference sequence). The CDR3 runs to 15 residues. In DNA, the CDR3 is TGTGCCAGCACCCCATTGGGCGGGAACTACAATGAGCAGTTCTTC. Translation gives CASTPLGGNYNEQFF.

The chain joins TRBV4-1 to TRBJ1-5, with TRBD1 identical over 8 bases. V lost 1 base to trimming and J lost 4 bases; unmatched junction nucleotides: 6. CDR3 length equals 16 residues. Germline CDR1 is MGHRA and CDR2 is YSYEKL. In DNA, the CDR3 is TGCGCCAGCAGCCAAGTTGTAGGGACAGGTAATCAGCCCCAGCATTTT. Its protein is CASSQVVGTGNQPQHF.

The genes are TRBV7-6 and TRBJ2-5, with a tentative D call TRBD1 (5 bases). V dropped 5 bases and J dropped 2 bases, with 9 bases sitting between them. This CDR3 contains 13 residues. Per the germline V gene, CDR1 is SGHVS and CDR2 is FNYEAQ. The CDR3 nucleotides are TGTGCCAGCAGCCGAGACAGACAAGAGACCCAGTACTTC. This codes for CASSRDRQETQYF.

This rearrangement joins TRBV4-3 to TRBJ1-3, with D possibly TRBD1 on 5 matching bases. Germline CDR1 LGHNA, CDR2 YSLEER. The CDR3 extends over 15 amino acids. V was trimmed by 3 bases and J by 2 bases, leaving 11 bases between them. This chain's CDR3 is CASSQEQGPGNTIYF. Written as DNA, the CDR3 is TGCGCCAGCAGCCAGGAGCAGGGCCCTGGAAACACCATATATTTT.

V and J are TRBV29-1 and TRBJ2-7; 7 nucleotides agree with TRBD1. Trimming at V came to 5 bases and at J to 2 bases, leaving 9 bases not matched to a gene. Germline V gives CDR1 SQVTM, CDR2 ANQGSEA. This CDR3 comprises 14 residues. CDR3 in DNA: TGCAGCGTTAGGAGGCCAGGGGGAACCTACGAGCAGTACTTC. Its protein is CSVRRPGGTYEQYF.

CDR3 sequence (DNA): TGCGCCAGCAGCCTGGGACAGGGTGGTGAAAAACTGTTTTTT. Translation gives CASSLGQGGEKLFF. This sequence joins TRBV5-1 and TRBJ1-4; 9 nucleotides line up with TRBD1. CDR1 is SGHRS and CDR2 is YFSETQ in the germline V gene. The V segment lost 4 bases and the J segment 7 bases; nucleotides outside the gene matches: 5. The CDR3 extends over 14 amino acids.

This rearrangement joins TRBV28 to TRBJ2-1; 11 nucleotides match TRBD2. The junction had 17 bases not matched to a gene; V was cut back by 3 bases and J by 7 bases. Germline CDR1 and CDR2: MDHEN and SYDVKM. The CDR3 totals 19 residues. DNA of the CDR3: TGTGCCAGCAGTTTCCGGCGTCTGTCGGGACTAGCGGTCCGGAATGAGCAGTTCTTC. Its protein product is CASSFRRLSGLAVRNEQFF.

V usage is TRBV21-1 and J usage is TRBJ2-7; TRBD2 is the table's D call and was not checked against the DNA. TRBV21-1 is termed a pseudogene. This CDR3 contains 15 residues. The CDR3 sequence: CASSKEREGPGEQYF. The CDR3 DNA is TGTGCCAGCAGCAAAGAGCGGGAGGGCCCGGGGGAGCAGTACTTC.

This clone turned up a few times. The genes are TRBV6-5 and TRBJ2-3; TRBD2 aligns across 8 bases. Trimming removed 6 bases from V and 7 bases from J; junction bases left unmatched: 6. CDR3 size: 13 residues. The germline CDR1 and CDR2 sequences are MNHEY and SVGAGI. CDR3 in amino acids: CASSPTSVHTQYF. CDR3 bases: TGTGCCAGCAGCCCGACTAGCGTCCATACGCAGTATTTT.

This chain connects TRBV7-3 to TRBJ2-2, with 8 bases identical to TRBD2. The J segment lost 3 bases and the V segment lost 1 base, leaving 4 bases of the junction unmatched. From germline, CDR1 is SGHTA and CDR2 FQGTGA. CDR3 length: 16 residues. DNA for the CDR3: TGTGCCAGCAGCTTAAACCCGGGAGGGGACACCGGGGAGCTGTTTTTT. This sequence encodes CASSLNPGGDTGELFF. The full variable domain, with the rest looked up from reference TRBV7-3 and TRBJ2-2, is GAGVSQTPSNKVTEKGKYVELRCDPISGHTALYWYRQSLGQGPEFLIYFQGTGAADDSGLPNDRFFAVRPEGSVSTLKIQRTERGDSAVYLCASSLNPGGDTGELFFGEGSRLTVL.

This clone has a single count. The chain is built from TRBV7-2 and TRBJ2-7; D uncertain. V was pared by 2 bases and J by 4 bases, with 6 bases between. CDR3 size: 12 residues. Germline loops: CDR1 SGHTA, CDR2 FQGNSA. CDR3 sequence: CASSLTAYEQYF. The DNA of the CDR3 is TGTGCCAGCAGCTTAACAGCTTACGAGCAGTACTTC.

This chain connects TRBV29-1 to TRBJ2-7; TRBD1 agrees at 10 bases. Germline CDR1 is SQVTM and CDR2 is ANQGSEA. The CDR3 is 13 residues long. The ends lost 3 bases at V and 5 bases at J; junction bases unmatched: 4. DNA of the CDR3: TGCAGCGTTGAGGGGACAGGGGATAACGAGCAGTACTTC. It codes for CSVEGTGDNEQYF.

This clone was seen only once. The chain links TRBV19 to TRBJ2-2; D might be TRBD2 (6 bases). With 1 base removed from V and 3 bases from J, the gap between germline ends came to 15 bases. The CDR3 length is 17 residues. Germline V lookup: CDR1 LNHDA, CDR2 SQIVND (reference sequence). CDR3 protein: CASSIGTRLGDTGELFF. The CDR3 DNA follows: TGTGCCAGTAGTATAGGGACACGACTAGGCGACACCGGGGAGCTGTTTTTT.

CDR3 nucleotides: TGTGCCAGCAGGGTGAGTGGGACAGGGGTGTCTTACGAGCAGTACTTC. Translation gives CASRVSGTGVSYEQYF. The chain links TRBV5-6 to TRBJ2-7; TRBD1 matches 10 bases. The V and J ends lost 5 bases and 4 bases, in that order; junction bases with no gene match: 12. Per germline, CDR1 SGHDT and CDR2 YYEEEE. This CDR3 is built from 16 residues. Drawing the rest from reference TRBV5-6 and TRBJ2-7, the complete variable domain is DAGVTQSPTHLIKTRGQQVTLRCSPKSGHDTVSWYQQALGQGPQFIFQYYEEEERQRGNFPDRFSGHQFPNYSSELNVNALLLGDSALYLCASRVSGTGVSYEQYFGPGTRLTVT.

This clone was detected once. CDR3 amino acids: CASRVAGTNYGYTF. The CDR3 DNA reads as TGTGCCAGTAGGGTAGCGGGCACTAACTATGGCTACACCTTC. V gene TRBV19 combines with J gene TRBJ1-2; D is ambiguous. CDR1 and CDR2 from the germline V gene are LNHDA and SQIVND (reference sequence). The ends were cut back, 6 bases at V and 0 bases at J, with 11 bases in the middle. The CDR3 is 14 amino acids.